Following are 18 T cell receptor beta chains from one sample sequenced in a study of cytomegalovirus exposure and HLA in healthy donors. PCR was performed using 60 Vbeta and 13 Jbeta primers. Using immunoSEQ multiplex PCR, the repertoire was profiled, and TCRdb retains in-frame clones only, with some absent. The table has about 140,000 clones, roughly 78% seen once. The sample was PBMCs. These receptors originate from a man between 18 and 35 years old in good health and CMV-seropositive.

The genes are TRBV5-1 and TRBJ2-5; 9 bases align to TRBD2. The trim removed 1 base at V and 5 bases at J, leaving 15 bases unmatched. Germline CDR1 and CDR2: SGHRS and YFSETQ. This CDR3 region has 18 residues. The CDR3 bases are TGCGCCAGCAGCTTGAGTCCAGCTGATAGCGGGAGTCGTGAGACCCAGTACTTC. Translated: CASSLSPADSGSRETQYF. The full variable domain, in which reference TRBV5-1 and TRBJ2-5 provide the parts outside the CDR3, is KAGVTQTPRYLIKTRGQQVTLSCSPISGHRSVSWYQQTPGQGLQFLFEYFSETQRNKGNFPGRFSGRQFSNSRSEMNVSTLELGDSALYLCASSLSPADSGSRETQYFGPGTRLLVL.

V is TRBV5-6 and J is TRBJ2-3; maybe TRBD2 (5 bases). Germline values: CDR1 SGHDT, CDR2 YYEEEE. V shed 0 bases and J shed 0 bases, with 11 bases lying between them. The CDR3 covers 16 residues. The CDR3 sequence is CASSLGQRRSTDTQYF. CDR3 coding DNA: TGTGCCAGCAGCTTGGGGCAGCGGAGAAGCACAGATACGCAGTATTTT.

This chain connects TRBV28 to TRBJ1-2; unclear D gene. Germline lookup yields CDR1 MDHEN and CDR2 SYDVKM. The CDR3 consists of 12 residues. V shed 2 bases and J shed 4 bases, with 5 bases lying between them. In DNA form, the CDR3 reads TGTGCCAGCAGTTTACTCAGCTATGGCTACACCTTC. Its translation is CASSLLSYGYTF.

The CDR3 spells CASRDDTGQNYGYTF. For the CDR3, the DNA is TGTGCCAGCAGGGACGATACGGGACAGAACTATGGCTACACCTTC. The chain has TRBV6-5 and TRBJ1-2, with TRBD1 matching over 7 bases. Germline-derived CDR1 and CDR2 are MNHEY and SVGAGI. V was clipped by 6 bases and J by 2 bases; unmatched bases: 9. This CDR3 spans 15 amino acids.

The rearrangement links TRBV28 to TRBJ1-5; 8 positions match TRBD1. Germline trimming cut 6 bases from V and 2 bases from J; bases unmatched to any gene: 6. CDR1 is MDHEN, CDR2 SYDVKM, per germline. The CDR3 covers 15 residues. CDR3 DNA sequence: TGTGCCAGCAGGGAAGACAGGGGTGGCAATCAGCCCCAGCATTTT. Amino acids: CASREDRGGNQPQHF. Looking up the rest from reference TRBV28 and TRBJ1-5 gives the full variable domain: DVKVTQSSRYLVKRTGEKVFLECVQDMDHENMFWYRQDPGLGLRLIYFSYDVKMKEKGDIPEGYSVSREKKERFSLILESASTNQTSMYLCASREDRGGNQPQHFGDGTRLSIL.

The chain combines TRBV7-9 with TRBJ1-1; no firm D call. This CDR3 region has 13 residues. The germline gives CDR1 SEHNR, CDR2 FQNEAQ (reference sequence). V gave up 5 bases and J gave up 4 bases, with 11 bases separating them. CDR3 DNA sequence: TGTGCCAGCAGCCCTACTCGGGGCACTGAAGCTTTCTTT. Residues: CASSPTRGTEAFF.

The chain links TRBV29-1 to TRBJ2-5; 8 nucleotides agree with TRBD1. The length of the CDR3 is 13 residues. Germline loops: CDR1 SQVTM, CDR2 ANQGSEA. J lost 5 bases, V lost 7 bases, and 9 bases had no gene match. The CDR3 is CSARGLRGETQYF. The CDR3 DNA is TGCAGCGCCAGGGGGCTGAGGGGGGAGACCCAGTACTTC.

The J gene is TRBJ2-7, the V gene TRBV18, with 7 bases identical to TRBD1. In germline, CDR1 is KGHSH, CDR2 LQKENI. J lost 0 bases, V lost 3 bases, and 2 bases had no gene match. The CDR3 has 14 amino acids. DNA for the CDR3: TGTGCCAGCTCACCCGGGGACAGCTCCTACGAGCAGTACTTC. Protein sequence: CASSPGDSSYEQYF.

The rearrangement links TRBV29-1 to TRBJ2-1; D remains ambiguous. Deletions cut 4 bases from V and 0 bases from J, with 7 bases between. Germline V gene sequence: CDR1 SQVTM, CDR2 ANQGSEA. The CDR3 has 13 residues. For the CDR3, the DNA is TGCAGCGTTGTAAAGAGCTCCTACAATGAGCAGTTCTTC. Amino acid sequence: CSVVKSSYNEQFF.

CDR3 in amino acids: CASLGTVHQPQHF. CDR3 nucleotides: TGCGCCAGCCTTGGGACAGTCCATCAGCCCCAGCATTTT. The V gene is TRBV10-1, the J gene TRBJ1-5; 7 positions agree with TRBD1. This CDR3 spans 13 amino acids. V trimming: 8 bases; J trimming: 5 bases; junction bases outside the gene matches: 6. Germline CDR1 is WNHNN and CDR2 is SYGVQD (reference sequence).

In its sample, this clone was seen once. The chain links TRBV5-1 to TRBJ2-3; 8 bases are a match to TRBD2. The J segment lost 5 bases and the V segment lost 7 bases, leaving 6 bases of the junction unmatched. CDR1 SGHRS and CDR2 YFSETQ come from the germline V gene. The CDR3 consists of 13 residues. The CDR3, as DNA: TGCGCCAGCCGTGAGCGGGAGCTAGATACGCAGTATTTT. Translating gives CASRERELDTQYF.

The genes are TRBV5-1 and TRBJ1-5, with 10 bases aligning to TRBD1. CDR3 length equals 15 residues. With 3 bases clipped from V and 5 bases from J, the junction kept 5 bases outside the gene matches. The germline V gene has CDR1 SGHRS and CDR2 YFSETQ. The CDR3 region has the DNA TGCGCCAGCAGCTGGACAGGGGGAAAGGATCAGCCCCAGCATTTT. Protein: CASSWTGGKDQPQHF. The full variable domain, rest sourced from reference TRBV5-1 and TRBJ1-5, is KAGVTQTPRYLIKTRGQQVTLSCSPISGHRSVSWYQQTPGQGLQFLFEYFSETQRNKGNFPGRFSGRQFSNSRSEMNVSTLELGDSALYLCASSWTGGKDQPQHFGDGTRLSIL.

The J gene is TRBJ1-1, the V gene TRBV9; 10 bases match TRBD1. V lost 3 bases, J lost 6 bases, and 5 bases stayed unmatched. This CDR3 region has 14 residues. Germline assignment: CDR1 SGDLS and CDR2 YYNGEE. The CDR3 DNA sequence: TGTGCCAGCAGCGCCCTTGGACAGGGGGCTGAAGCTTTCTTT. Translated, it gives CASSALGQGAEAFF. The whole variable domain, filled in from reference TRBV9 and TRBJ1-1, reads DSGVTQTPKHLITATGQRVTLRCSPRSGDLSVYWYQQSLDQGLQFLIQYYNGEERAKGNILERFSAQQFPDLHSELNLSSLELGDSALYFCASSALGQGAEAFFGQGTRLTVV.

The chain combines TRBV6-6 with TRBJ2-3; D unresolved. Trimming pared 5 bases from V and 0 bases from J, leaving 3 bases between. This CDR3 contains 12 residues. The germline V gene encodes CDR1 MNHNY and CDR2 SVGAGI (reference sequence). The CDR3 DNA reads TGTGCCAGCAGTCAAAGCACAGATACGCAGTATTTT. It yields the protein CASSQSTDTQYF.

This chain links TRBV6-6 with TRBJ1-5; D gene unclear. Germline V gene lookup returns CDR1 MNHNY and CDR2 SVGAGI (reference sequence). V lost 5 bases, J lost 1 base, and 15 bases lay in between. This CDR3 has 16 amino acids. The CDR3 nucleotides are TGTGCCAGCAGTACCATGGCAGGCCCGAGCAATCAGCCCCAGCATTTT. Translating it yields CASSTMAGPSNQPQHF.

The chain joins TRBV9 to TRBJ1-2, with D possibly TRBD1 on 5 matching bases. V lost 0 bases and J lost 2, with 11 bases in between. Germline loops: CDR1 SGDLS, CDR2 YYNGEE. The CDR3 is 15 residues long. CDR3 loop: CASSVGTGLNYGYTF. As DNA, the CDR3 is TGTGCCAGCAGCGTAGGAACAGGCCTGAACTATGGCTACACCTTC.

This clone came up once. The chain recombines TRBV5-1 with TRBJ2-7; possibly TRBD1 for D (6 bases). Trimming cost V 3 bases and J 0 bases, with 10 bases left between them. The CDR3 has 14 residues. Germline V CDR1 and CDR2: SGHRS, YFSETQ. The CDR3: CASSSGDFSYEQYF. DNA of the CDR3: TGCGCCAGCAGCTCAGGGGATTTCTCCTACGAGCAGTACTTC.

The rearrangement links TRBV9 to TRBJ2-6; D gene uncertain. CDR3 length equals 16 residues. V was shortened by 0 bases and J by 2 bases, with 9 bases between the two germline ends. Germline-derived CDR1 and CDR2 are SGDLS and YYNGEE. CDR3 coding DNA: TGTGCCAGCAGCGTAGAGGAGTCCCCTGGGGCCAACGTCCTGACTTTC. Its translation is CASSVEESPGANVLTF. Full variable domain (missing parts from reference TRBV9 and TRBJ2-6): DSGVTQTPKHLITATGQRVTLRCSPRSGDLSVYWYQQSLDQGLQFLIQYYNGEERAKGNILERFSAQQFPDLHSELNLSSLELGDSALYFCASSVEESPGANVLTFGAGSRLTVL.